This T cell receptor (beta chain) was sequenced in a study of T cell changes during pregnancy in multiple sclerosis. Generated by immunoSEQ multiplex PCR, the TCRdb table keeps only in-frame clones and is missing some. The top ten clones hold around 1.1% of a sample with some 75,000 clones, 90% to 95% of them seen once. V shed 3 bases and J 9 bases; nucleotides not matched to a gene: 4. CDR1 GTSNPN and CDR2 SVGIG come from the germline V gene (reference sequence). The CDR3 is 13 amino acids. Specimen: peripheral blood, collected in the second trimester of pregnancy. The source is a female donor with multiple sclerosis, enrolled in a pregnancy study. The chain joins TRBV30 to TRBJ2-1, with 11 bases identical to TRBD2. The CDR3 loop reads CAWSSGLAAEQFF. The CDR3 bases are TGTGCCTGGAGCTCGGGACTAGCGGCTGAGCAGTTCTTC. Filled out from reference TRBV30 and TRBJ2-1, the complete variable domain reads SQTIHQWPATLVQPVGSPLSLECTVEGTSNPNLYWYRQAAGRGLQLLFYSVGIGQISSEVPQNLSASRPQDRQFILSSKKLLLSDSGFYLCAWSSGLAAEQFFGPGTRLTVL.